The 29 T cell receptor beta chains reported below all come from one sample, sequenced in a study of T cells in Graves' hyperthyroidism and ophthalmopathy. Amplification targeted TCR beta CDR3 regions from RNA transcripts. The HTBI primer set served for first-round RT-PCR of the TCR CDR3. TCRdb re-called the multiplex PCR reads through MiXCR, storing one row per CDR3 protein. The sample lists 350,000 to 450,000 distinct CDR3 sequences, about 14% occurring once. The sample taken for sequencing was blood. Source of these receptors: a man aged 45-65 years with Graves' ophthalmopathy.

This rearrangement joins TRBV3-1 to TRBJ1-6; unclear D gene. V lost 6 bases and J 5 bases, leaving 11 bases between the germline ends. The CDR3 totals 14 residues. CDR1 and CDR2 (germline): LGHDT, YNNKEL (reference sequence). CDR3 DNA: TGTGCCAGCAGTCCCAGTCGGGATAATTCACCCCTCCACTTT. As protein: CASSPSRDNSPLHF.

This clonotype was picked up a small number of times. The rearrangement links TRBV29-1 to TRBJ2-1; TRBD2 is a possible D gene (5 bases). CDR1 is SQVTM and CDR2 is ANQGSEA in the germline V gene. V lost 3 bases and J lost 0, with 15 bases in between. CDR3 size: 16 residues. The CDR3: CSVDNPDTSSYNEQFF. In DNA, the CDR3 is TGCAGCGTTGATAACCCCGACACTAGCTCCTACAATGAGCAGTTCTTC.

The chain uses TRBV6-2 or TRBV6-3 and TRBJ2-1; 9 bases agree with TRBD2. V was pared by 7 bases and J by 9 bases, with 7 bases of the junction left unmatched. CDR1 is MNHEY, CDR2 SVGEGT, per germline. The CDR3 is 13 amino acids. CDR3 residues: CASIAGGPGEQFF. In DNA form, the CDR3 reads TGTGCCAGCATCGCGGGAGGGCCGGGTGAGCAGTTCTTC.

This clonotype has just a few counts. V gene TRBV9 combines with J gene TRBJ2-1, with D unresolved. V was trimmed by 0 bases and J by 4 bases, leaving 14 bases between them. Germline lookup yields CDR1 SGDLS and CDR2 YYNGEE. This CDR3 region has 16 residues. CDR3 region: CASSVGIGHKYNEQFF. The CDR3 DNA is TGTGCCAGCAGCGTAGGGATAGGTCACAAGTACAATGAGCAGTTCTTC.

In its sample, this clonotype was seen many times. V usage is TRBV28 and J usage is TRBJ1-1, with 8 bases identical to TRBD1. The CDR3 has 17 amino acids. Germline V gene data show CDR1 as MDHEN and CDR2 as SYDVKM. V lost 5 bases and J lost 1; bases outside the gene matches: 12. The DNA of the CDR3 is TGTGCCAGCAGTACAACACAGGGGGGGGGGTGGAACACTGAAGCTTTCTTT. Amino acid sequence: CASSTTQGGGWNTEAFF.

This clonotype was seen a few times. The chain is built from TRBV19 and TRBJ2-1; the match to TRBD1 covers 9 bases. The CDR3 is made up of 15 amino acids. Germline lookup yields CDR1 LNHDA and CDR2 SQIVND (reference sequence). Trimming took 10 bases from V and 5 from J; bases not matched to a gene: 12. CDR3 region: CATSLGQGINNEQFF. The CDR3 region has the DNA TGTGCCACCTCATTGGGACAGGGTATAAACAATGAGCAGTTCTTC.

This clonotype was counted ten times or more. The chain links TRBV5-8 to TRBJ1-1; D uncertain. CDR1 is SGHTS and CDR2 is YDEGEE in the germline V gene. The CDR3 loop spans 13 amino acids. V was pared by 3 bases and J by 6 bases, with 12 bases between. CDR3 sequence reads: CASSSWTGAEAFF. The CDR3 nucleotides are TGTGCCAGCAGCTCCTGGACGGGCGCTGAAGCTTTCTTT.

The genes are TRBV7-2 and TRBJ2-7; D is ambiguous. Germline loops: CDR1 SGHTA, CDR2 FQGNSA. The CDR3 extends over 15 amino acids. CDR3 coding DNA: TGTGCTAGTGGTTTAGGGCACATCGGCGGCAATGAGCAGTACTTC. Translating it yields CASGLGHIGGNEQYF.

Regarding this clonotype: This sequence may be a read error, since a much larger clone differs from it by one base. The CDR3 DNA is TGCAGTGCTCTTACGGCGACAGGGAGCAACTATGGCTACGCCTTC. It yields the protein CSALTATGSNYGYAF. The rearrangement links TRBV20-1 to TRBJ1-2; 7 positions match TRBD1. CDR3 length: 15 residues. Germline assignment: CDR1 DFQATT and CDR2 SNEGSKA (reference sequence).

Worth noting for this clonotype: A much larger clone is a single base away; this may be a read error. The V and J genes are TRBV5-1 and TRBJ2-7; 14 bases match TRBD2. Germline CDR1 SGHRS, CDR2 YFSETQ. This CDR3 is 18 amino acids long. V trimming: 4 bases; J trimming: 0 bases; junction bases outside the gene matches: 9. CDR3 loop: CASSPGTSGRATSYEQYF. In nucleotides, the CDR3 is TGCGCCAGCAGCCCTGGGACTAGCGGGAGAGCAACCTCCTACGAGCAGTACTTC.

Only a few counts were recorded for this clonotype. CDR3 in DNA: TGTGCCAGCAGTTCAGGACTAGCGGGAGACGCCGAAAACAATGAGCAGTTCTTC. The encoded protein is CASSSGLAGDAENNEQFF. This chain links TRBV27 with TRBJ2-1, with 13 bases aligning to TRBD2. V lost 4 bases, J lost 5 bases, and 11 bases stayed unmatched. The CDR3 covers 18 residues. Germline lookup yields CDR1 MNHEY and CDR2 SMNVEV (reference sequence).

Note on this clonotype: A clone one base away is much larger, so this may be a read error. The rearrangement joins TRBV28 to TRBJ2-7; the D gene is possibly TRBD1 (6 bases). CDR3 size: 14 residues. In germline, CDR1 is MDHEN, CDR2 SYDVKM. This chain's CDR3 is CASSPQGWAYEQHF. The CDR3 region has the DNA TGTGCCAGCAGTCCCCAGGGGTGGGCCTACGAGCAGCACTTC.

In its sample, this clonotype was seen many times. J is TRBJ2-1 and V is TRBV2; 12 bases are a match to TRBD1. Germline V gives CDR1 SNHLY, CDR2 FYNNEI. The CDR3 length is 14 residues. With 6 bases clipped from V and 8 bases from J, the junction kept 5 bases outside the gene matches. The DNA for the CDR3 is TGTGCCAGCAGCCGGGACAGGGGGCAGGATGAGCAGTTCTTC. Translation gives CASSRDRGQDEQFF.

This clonotype appeared many times. The J gene is TRBJ2-7, the V gene TRBV3-1; 9 bases line up with TRBD1. V lost 1 base, J lost 0 bases, and 1 base stayed unmatched. CDR3 length equals 15 residues. Per the germline V gene, CDR1 is LGHDT and CDR2 is YNNKEL (reference sequence). CDR3 loop: CASSQAGQGSYEQYF. The DNA of the CDR3 is TGTGCCAGCAGCCAAGCGGGACAGGGCTCCTACGAGCAGTACTTC.

V usage is TRBV5-4 and J usage is TRBJ2-7; tentative D call: TRBD2 (6 bases). Germline V CDR1 and CDR2: SGHNT, YYREEE (reference sequence). The CDR3 has 14 amino acids. The V and J ends lost 4 bases and 1 base respectively, with 12 bases between them. The CDR3 loop reads CASSPGGPSYEQYF. For the CDR3, the DNA is TGTGCCAGCAGCCCAGGAGGGCCTTCCTACGAGCAGTACTTC.

This clonotype has ten or more counts. The chain uses TRBV29-1 and TRBJ2-7, with D tentatively TRBD1 (6 bases). The CDR3 sequence is 14 residues long. CDR1 SQVTM and CDR2 ANQGSEA come from the germline V gene. CDR3 loop: CNGSRGSCGYEQYF. The CDR3 DNA reads as TGCAACGGCTCCAGGGGTTCGTGTGGCTACGAGCAGTACTTC.

At least ten counts were recorded for this clonotype. This CDR3 reads CASSAPGVTEAFF. DNA of the CDR3: TGCGCCAGCAGCGCACCAGGGGTCACTGAAGCTTTCTTT. The chain has TRBV5-1 and TRBJ1-1; a weak D match, TRBD1 (6 bases). The CDR3 runs to 13 residues. V shed 4 bases and J shed 4 bases, with 11 bases lying between them. In germline, CDR1 is SGHRS, CDR2 YFSETQ.

This clonotype has ten or more counts. The V and J genes are TRBV2 and TRBJ2-1; the D is unclear. From germline, CDR1 is SNHLY and CDR2 FYNNEI. Trimming cost V 4 bases and J 0 bases, with 7 bases left between them. CDR3 length: 14 amino acids. CDR3 region: CASSGQSSYNEQFF. The CDR3 region has the DNA TGTGCCAGCAGTGGCCAAAGCTCCTACAATGAGCAGTTCTTC. The full variable domain, in which reference TRBV2 and TRBJ2-1 provide the parts outside the CDR3, is EPEVTQTPSHQVTQMGQEVILRCVPISNHLYFYWYRQILGQKVEFLVSFYNNEISEKSEIFDDQFSVERPDGSNFTLKIRSTKLEDSAMYFCASSGQSSYNEQFFGPGTRLTVL.

In this sample, this clonotype turned up many times. This chain joins TRBV18 and TRBJ1-1; 8 bases match TRBD1. Germline V gene sequence: CDR1 KGHSH, CDR2 LQKENI. The CDR3 consists of 14 residues. V trimming: 1 base; J trimming: 5 bases; junction bases outside the gene matches: 3. CDR3: CASSPRTGLTEAFF. The CDR3 region has the DNA TGTGCCAGCTCACCACGGACAGGGTTGACTGAAGCTTTCTTT.

This clonotype was seen many times. The CDR3 here is CASSPAYGAVDSPLHF. In DNA form, the CDR3 reads TGTGCCAGCTCACCAGCGTACGGGGCCGTGGATTCACCCCTCCACTTT. This sequence joins TRBV18 and TRBJ1-6; D possibly corresponds to TRBD1 (5 bases). This CDR3 region has 16 residues. Germline V gene lookup returns CDR1 KGHSH and CDR2 LQKENI. The V and J ends lost 2 bases and 8 bases respectively, with 16 bases between them.

This clonotype has just a few counts. This rearrangement joins TRBV19 to TRBJ2-7; TRBD1 matches at 7 bases. V shed 8 bases, J shed 3 bases, and the junction held 13 bases outside the gene matches. Germline assignment: CDR1 LNHDA and CDR2 SQIVND (reference sequence). CDR3 length equals 15 residues. CDR3 sequence (DNA): TGTGCCAGTTCAAGATCCGGGACAGACTTCTACGAGCAGTACTTC. Translating it yields CASSRSGTDFYEQYF.

This clonotype was detected ten times or more. V is TRBV6-5 and J is TRBJ2-7; TRBD2 matches 12 bases. V was pared by 0 bases and J by 1 base, with 4 bases of the junction left unmatched. The CDR3 covers 17 residues. From germline, CDR1 is MNHEY and CDR2 SVGAGI. The CDR3 reads CASSYSRTSGKSYEQYF. The CDR3 region has the DNA TGTGCCAGCAGTTACTCGAGGACTAGCGGGAAGTCCTACGAGCAGTACTTC.

The chain recombines TRBV20-1 with TRBJ2-7; 14 positions agree with TRBD2. The trim removed 6 bases at V and 3 bases at J, leaving 4 bases unmatched. Germline assignment: CDR1 DFQATT and CDR2 SNEGSKA (reference sequence). This CDR3 has 14 amino acids. This CDR3 is CSARTSGRNYEQYF. DNA of the CDR3: TGCAGTGCAAGGACTAGCGGGAGGAACTACGAGCAGTACTTC.

This clonotype was observed once. The V call is TRBV9, the J call TRBJ1-5; D not certain. The length of the CDR3 is 15 residues. The V gene's germline CDR1 is SGDLS and CDR2 YYNGEE. V was clipped by 4 bases and J by 2 bases, with 13 bases between them. DNA of the CDR3: TGTGCCAGCAGCATTACTGGAGGAGGCAATCAGCCCCAGCATTTT. Its translation: CASSITGGGNQPQHF.

This clonotype was counted at least ten times. The V gene is TRBV30, the J gene TRBJ2-2, with D perhaps matching TRBD1 (7 bases). The germline V gene encodes CDR1 GTSNPN and CDR2 SVGIG (reference sequence). The V and J ends lost 8 bases and 3 bases respectively, with 13 bases between them. The CDR3 spans 13 residues. The CDR3 spells CARTGDYTGELFF. For the CDR3, the DNA is TGTGCCAGAACAGGGGACTACACCGGGGAGCTGTTTTTT.

The chain uses TRBV20-1 and TRBJ2-7; D might be TRBD1 or TRBD2, each matching 6 bases. The germline V gene has CDR1 DFQATT and CDR2 SNEGSKA (reference sequence). The CDR3 extends over 16 amino acids. V lost 6 bases and J 1 base, leaving 22 bases between the germline ends. The chain's CDR3 is CSAQDSLGLKSYEQYF. CDR3 in DNA: TGCAGTGCCCAGGACAGTTTGGGACTTAAGTCCTACGAGCAGTACTTC.

The sample holds a few counts of this clonotype. This chain connects TRBV5-4 to TRBJ2-3, with unresolved D. V gave up 4 bases and J gave up 2 bases, with 14 bases separating them. The CDR3 length is 15 residues. The germline V gene has CDR1 SGHNT and CDR2 YYREEE (reference sequence). The chain's CDR3 is CASSRGAQTTDTQYF. Here the CDR3 DNA reads TGTGCCAGCAGCCGTGGAGCACAAACCACAGATACGCAGTATTTT.

This clonotype came up many times. J is TRBJ2-3 and V is TRBV20-1; TRBD1 or TRBD2 may be the D gene (6 bases each). Germline loops: CDR1 DFQATT, CDR2 SNEGSKA (reference sequence). There are 13 residues in the CDR3. Trimming left V 3 bases short and J 6 bases short, with 13 bases between. CDR3 amino acids: CSARGGPGDTQYF. In DNA form, the CDR3 reads TGCAGTGCTAGGGGGGGCCCCGGGGATACGCAGTATTTT.

In this sample, this clonotype turned up many times. CDR3 amino acids: CASGASGSNQPQHF. CDR3 coding DNA: TGTGCCAGCGGTGCATCTGGGAGCAATCAGCCCCAGCATTTT. V and J are TRBV7-9 and TRBJ1-5; D call uncertain. Per the germline V gene, CDR1 is SEHNR and CDR2 is FQNEAQ (reference sequence). Trimming pared 8 bases from V and 1 base from J, leaving 12 bases between. The CDR3 runs to 14 residues.